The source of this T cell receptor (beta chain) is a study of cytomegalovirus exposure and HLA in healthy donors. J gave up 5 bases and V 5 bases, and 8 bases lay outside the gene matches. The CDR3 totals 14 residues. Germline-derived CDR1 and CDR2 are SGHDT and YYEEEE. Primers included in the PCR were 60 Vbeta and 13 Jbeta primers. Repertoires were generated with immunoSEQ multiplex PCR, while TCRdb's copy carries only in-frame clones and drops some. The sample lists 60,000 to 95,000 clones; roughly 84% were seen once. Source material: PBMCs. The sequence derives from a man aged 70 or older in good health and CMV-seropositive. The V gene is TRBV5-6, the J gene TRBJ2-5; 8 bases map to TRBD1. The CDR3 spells CASSRQGSGETQYF. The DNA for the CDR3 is TGTGCCAGCAGTAGACAGGGGTCGGGGGAGACCCAGTACTTC.